One and the same sample provided the 8 T cell receptor beta chains below, sequenced in a study of blood T cell repertoires in COVID-19. Method: immunoSEQ multiplex PCR; TCRdb's copy keeps in-frame clones and lacks some. The sample lists some 250,000 clones, around 86% occurring once. Sequenced: peripheral blood. The source is a woman in her twenties or thirties who had recovered from COVID-19.

The chain links TRBV9 to TRBJ1-1; D ambiguous. Germline V gene sequence: CDR1 SGDLS, CDR2 YYNGEE. This CDR3 spans 17 amino acids. The V gene lost 0 bases and the J gene lost 1 base, with 16 bases spanning the gap. The CDR3 loop is CASSVGPRSYANTEAFF. CDR3 DNA sequence: TGTGCCAGCAGCGTAGGGCCCCGATCATACGCGAACACTGAAGCTTTCTTT.

This clone was detected once. The J gene is TRBJ1-6, the V gene TRBV30; the D gene is possibly TRBD1 (6 bases). Germline values: CDR1 GTSNPN, CDR2 SVGIG (reference sequence). The CDR3 totals 16 residues. Trimming shortened V by 1 base and J by 7 bases, and 17 bases separated the two germline ends. CDR3 loop: CAWSARTAPRNSPLHF. The CDR3 bases are TGTGCCTGGAGTGCTAGGACAGCTCCTAGGAATTCACCCCTCCACTTT.

The rearrangement links TRBV7-2 to TRBJ2-1, with D unresolved. With 1 base removed from V and 4 bases from J, the gap between germline ends came to 11 bases. The CDR3 is made up of 15 amino acids. Germline assignment: CDR1 SGHTA and CDR2 FQGNSA. The CDR3 DNA reads TGTGCCAGCAGCTTAGATTCTAGTTCATACAATGAGCAGTTCTTC. Encoded protein: CASSLDSSSYNEQFF.

This clone was counted many times. The chain combines TRBV5-8 with TRBJ1-5; TRBD1 might be the D (6 bases). Germline lookup yields CDR1 SGHTS and CDR2 YDEGEE. The CDR3 extends over 16 amino acids. Trimming took 0 bases from V and 3 from J, leaving 13 bases between them. This CDR3 reads CASSLALDSYNQPQHF. CDR3 nucleotides: TGTGCCAGCAGCTTGGCCCTGGACAGTTACAATCAGCCCCAGCATTTT.

This chain uses TRBV5-1 with TRBJ2-7, with 7 bases identical to TRBD1. In germline, CDR1 is SGHRS, CDR2 YFSETQ. V lost 0 bases and J lost 6; bases outside the gene matches: 3. This CDR3 contains 13 residues. The CDR3 sequence: CASSLEGAGEQYF. DNA of the CDR3: TGCGCCAGCAGCTTGGAGGGGGCTGGCGAGCAGTACTTC.

The chain joins TRBV11-2 to TRBJ2-1, with TRBD1 matching over 8 bases. The CDR3 runs to 16 residues. With 3 bases clipped from V and 4 bases from J, the junction kept 8 bases outside the gene matches. Per germline, CDR1 SGHAT and CDR2 FQNNGV. The CDR3 here is CASSLNRGTGYNEQFF. The CDR3 DNA is TGTGCCAGCAGCTTGAACAGGGGGACCGGTTACAATGAGCAGTTCTTC. Full variable domain (outside the CDR3, taken from reference TRBV11-2 and TRBJ2-1): EAGVAQSPRYKIIEKRQSVAFWCNPISGHATLYWYQQILGQGPKLLIQFQNNGVVDDSQLPKDRFSAERLKGVDSTLKIQPAKLEDSAVYLCASSLNRGTGYNEQFFGPGTRLTVL.

This clone was seen just once. DNA of the CDR3: TGTGCCAGCAGCTCCCCTGGATTGCCTGGGACAGGGCACACCTACGAGCAGTACTTC. It is translated as CASSSPGLPGTGHTYEQYF. The V gene is TRBV11-2, the J gene TRBJ2-7; the match to TRBD1 covers 9 bases. This CDR3 has 19 residues. V shed 4 bases and J 2 bases; nucleotides not matched to a gene: 18. Per germline, CDR1 SGHAT and CDR2 FQNNGV.

This rearrangement joins TRBV18 to TRBJ1-5; 9 bases are shared with TRBD1. Germline CDR1 and CDR2: KGHSH and LQKENI. The J segment lost 7 bases and the V segment lost 8 bases, leaving 15 bases of the junction unmatched. This CDR3 comprises 16 residues. This chain's CDR3 is CASPYYRTGDQQPQHF. The CDR3 DNA reads as TGTGCCAGCCCATATTACCGGACAGGGGATCAGCAGCCCCAGCATTTT.